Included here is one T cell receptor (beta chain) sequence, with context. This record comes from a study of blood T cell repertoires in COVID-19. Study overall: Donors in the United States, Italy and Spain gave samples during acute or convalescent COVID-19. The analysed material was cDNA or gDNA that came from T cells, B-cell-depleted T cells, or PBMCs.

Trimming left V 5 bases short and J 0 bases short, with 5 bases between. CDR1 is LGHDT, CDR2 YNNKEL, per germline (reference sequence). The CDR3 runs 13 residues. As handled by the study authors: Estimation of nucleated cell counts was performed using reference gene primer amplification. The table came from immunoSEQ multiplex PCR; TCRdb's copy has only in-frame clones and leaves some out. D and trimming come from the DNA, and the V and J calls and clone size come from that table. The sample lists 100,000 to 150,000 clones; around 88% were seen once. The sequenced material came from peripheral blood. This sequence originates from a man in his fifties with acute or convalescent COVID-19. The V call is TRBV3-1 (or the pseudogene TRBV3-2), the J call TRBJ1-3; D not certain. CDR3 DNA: TGTGCCAGCAGCACTGTCTCTGGAAACACCATATATTTT. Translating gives CASSTVSGNTIYF.